This is a list of T cell receptor beta chains from one sample in a study of T cell responses to AZD1222 COVID-19 vaccine. Only in-frame clones appear in the TCRdb table, and some are missing; sequencing was by immunoSEQ multiplex PCR. The table includes about 130,000 clones, around 87% detected once. The sample in question was peripheral blood, obtained on day 0 of AZD1222 vaccination. These receptors were taken from an adult in good health. CDR3s include the opening cysteine and the closing phenylalanine or tryptophan. The D gene is left open where the match is weak. Where a row states a size, it is once, few, many or the class of an expanded clone; other rows omit it.

V,size,J,D,CDR3,DNA
TRBV5-1,NA,TRBJ1-3,NA,CASSSKPRAESSGNTIYF,TGCGCCAGCAGCTCAAAACCCCGGGCTGAAAGCTCTGGAAACACCATATATTTT
TRBV2,once,TRBJ1-5,NA,CASSVREGETGNQPQHF,TGTGCCAGCAGTGTACGAGAGGGGGAGACTGGCAATCAGCCCCAGCATTTT
TRBV5-1,once,TRBJ1-4,NA,CASSLGATNEKLFF,TGCGCCAGCAGCTTGGGGGCAACTAATGAAAAACTGTTTTTT
TRBV7-8,NA,TRBJ1-5,NA,CASSLTGFSALPQPQHF,TGTGCCAGCAGCTTAACAGGGTTTTCCGCCCTTCCCCAGCCCCAGCATTTT
TRBV3-1/TRBV3-2,NA,TRBJ2-1,NA,CASSPLTGGNEQFF,TGTGCCAGCAGTCCCTTGACCGGCGGGAATGAGCAGTTCTTC
TRBV19,NA,TRBJ1-5,TRBD1,CASNRGTGGQPQHF,TGTGCCAGCAACAGGGGCACGGGCGGTCAGCCCCAGCATTTT
TRBV5-1,NA,TRBJ2-7,NA,CASSLGLELYEQYF,TGCGCCAGCAGCTTGGGGTTGGAGCTCTACGAGCAGTACTTC
TRBV6-1,NA,TRBJ1-5,NA,CASSEPRALSNQPQHF,TGTGCCAGCAGTGAACCCAGGGCCCTTAGCAATCAGCCCCAGCATTTT
TRBV30,NA,TRBJ1-1,TRBD1,CACHRGTNTEAFF,TGTGCCTGCCACAGGGGGACGAACACTGAAGCTTTCTTT
TRBV28,NA,TRBJ2-4,TRBD1,CASSFPGTGDIQYF,TGTGCCAGCAGCTTCCCCGGCACAGGGGACATTCAGTACTTC
TRBV18,NA,TRBJ2-7,NA,CASSPAGQRNEQYF,TGTGCCAGCTCACCTGCAGGGCAGAGAAACGAGCAGTACTTC
TRBV9,NA,TRBJ2-7,TRBD1,CASSVGSGQGYEQYF,TGTGCCAGCAGCGTAGGGTCTGGACAGGGCTACGAGCAGTACTTC
TRBV24-1,NA,TRBJ1-1,NA,CATSDPYNTEAFF,TGTGCCACCAGTGATCCCTATAACACTGAAGCTTTCTTT
TRBV24-1,NA,TRBJ1-4,NA,CATSDGSSEKLFF,TGTGCCACCAGTGATGGCAGTAGTGAAAAACTGTTTTTT
TRBV15,once,TRBJ1-3,NA,CATSRDVTRNSGNTIYF,TGTGCCACCAGCAGAGATGTCACGAGGAACTCTGGAAACACCATATATTTT
TRBV29-1,NA,TRBJ2-2,NA,CSVDGGTKNTGELFF,TGCAGCGTTGATGGAGGGACAAAGAACACCGGGGAGCTGTTTTTT
TRBV27,once,TRBJ2-3,NA,CASSFSGVFDDPDTQYF,TGTGCCAGCAGTTTTTCAGGGGTCTTTGACGATCCAGATACGCAGTATTTT
TRBV19,NA,TRBJ1-5,NA,CASSPRALREPQHF,TGTGCCAGTAGCCCTCGGGCCCTGAGGGAGCCCCAGCATTTT
TRBV25-1,NA,TRBJ1-1,NA,CASSELPWLEENTEAFF,TGTGCCAGCAGTGAATTACCGTGGCTGGAGGAAAACACTGAAGCTTTCTTT
TRBV4-2,few,TRBJ1-5,TRBD1,CASSQADRGDQPQHF,TGTGCCAGCAGCCAAGCCGACAGGGGAGATCAGCCCCAGCATTTT
TRBV9,NA,TRBJ2-3,NA,CASSSVITDTQYF,TGTGCCAGCAGCTCCGTCATCACAGATACGCAGTATTTT
TRBV28,NA,TRBJ1-6,NA,CASRTVKGLVVYNSPLHF,TGTGCCAGCAGGACAGTGAAAGGGCTAGTCGTCTATAATTCACCCCTCCACTTT
TRBV5-1,NA,TRBJ2-7,TRBD1,CASSLTGGAYEQYF,TGCGCCAGCAGCCTGACAGGGGGGGCCTACGAGCAGTACTTC
TRBV19,NA,TRBJ2-5,NA,CASSRGETQYF,TGTGCCAGTAGCCGAGGGGAGACCCAGTACTTC
TRBV5-1,NA,TRBJ2-1,TRBD1,CASSSGQGVYNEQFF,TGCGCCAGCAGCTCAGGACAGGGGGTCTACAATGAGCAGTTCTTC
TRBV5-5,NA,TRBJ1-2,NA,CASSSQGSGGYTF,TGTGCCAGCAGCTCCCAAGGTTCCGGTGGCTACACCTTC
TRBV5-1,NA,TRBJ2-3,NA,CASSLVPDTQYF,TGCGCCAGCAGCTTGGTTCCAGATACGCAGTATTTT
TRBV28,NA,TRBJ1-1,NA,CASSFVMNTEAFF,TGTGCCAGCAGTTTCGTAATGAACACTGAAGCTTTCTTT
TRBV28,NA,TRBJ1-5,TRBD1,CASYTGGNQPQHF,TGTGCCAGCTATACAGGGGGAAACCAGCCCCAGCATTTT
TRBV5-6,once,TRBJ2-7,TRBD1,CASSLESRDRVYEQYF,TGTGCCAGCAGCTTGGAGAGTCGGGACAGGGTCTACGAGCAGTACTTC
TRBV9,NA,TRBJ1-4,TRBD1,CASSVGAGGTNEKLFF,TGTGCCAGCAGCGTCGGAGCAGGGGGCACTAATGAAAAACTGTTTTTT
TRBV29-1,once,TRBJ2-3,NA,CSVRTDTQYF,TGCAGCGTTCGCACAGATACGCAGTATTTT
TRBV19,once,TRBJ2-7,TRBD1,CASRQGAEEQYF,TGTGCCAGTAGACAGGGGGCCGAGGAGCAGTACTTC
TRBV10-2,once,TRBJ1-6,TRBD1,CASSQDRGRSPLHF,TGCGCCAGCAGTCAAGACAGGGGTCGTTCACCCCTCCACTTT
TRBV5-1,NA,TRBJ1-3,NA,CASSETVPGNTIYF,TGCGCCAGCAGCGAGACAGTCCCTGGAAACACCATATATTTT
TRBV16,NA,TRBJ2-3,TRBD2,CASSQSLAGGSDTQYF,TGTGCCAGCAGCCAATCCCTAGCGGGGGGATCAGATACGCAGTATTTT
TRBV29-1,NA,TRBJ1-5,NA,CSVRDSNQPQHF,TGCAGCGTAAGAGATAGCAATCAGCCCCAGCATTTT
TRBV7-2,NA,TRBJ1-2,NA,CASSLDRAYGYGYTF,TGTGCCAGCAGCTTAGACAGGGCGTATGGCTATGGCTACACCTTC
TRBV12-3/TRBV12-4,NA,TRBJ1-5,NA,CATTVSNQPQHF,TGTGCCACCACAGTTAGCAATCAGCCCCAGCATTTT
TRBV4-1,NA,TRBJ1-6,TRBD1,CASSQQTGGNSPLHF,TGCGCCAGCAGCCAACAGACAGGGGGTAATTCACCCCTCCACTTT
TRBV30,NA,TRBJ1-5,NA,CAWSRADNQPQHF,TGTGCCTGGAGTCGAGCAGACAATCAGCCCCAGCATTTT
TRBV29-1,NA,TRBJ1-1,NA,CSVASGVEAFF,TGCAGCGTTGCATCAGGGGTTGAAGCTTTCTTT
TRBV28,NA,TRBJ2-7,NA,CASSLTTVSYEQYF,TGTGCCAGCAGTTTAACGACGGTATCCTACGAGCAGTACTTC